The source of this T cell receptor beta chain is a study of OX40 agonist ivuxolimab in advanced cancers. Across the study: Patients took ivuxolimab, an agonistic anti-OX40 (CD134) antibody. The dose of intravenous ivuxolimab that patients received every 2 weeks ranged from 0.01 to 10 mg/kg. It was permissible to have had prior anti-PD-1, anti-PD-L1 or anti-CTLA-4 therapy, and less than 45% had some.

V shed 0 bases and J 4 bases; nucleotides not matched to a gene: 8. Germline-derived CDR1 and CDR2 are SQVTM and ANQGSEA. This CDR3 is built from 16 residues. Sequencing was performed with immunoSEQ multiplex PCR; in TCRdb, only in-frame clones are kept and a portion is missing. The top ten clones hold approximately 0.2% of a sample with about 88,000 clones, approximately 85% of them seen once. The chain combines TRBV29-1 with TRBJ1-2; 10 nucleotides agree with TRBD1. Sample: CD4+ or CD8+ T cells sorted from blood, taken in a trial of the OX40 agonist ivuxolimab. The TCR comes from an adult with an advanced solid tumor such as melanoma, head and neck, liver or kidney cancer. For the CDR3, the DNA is TGCAGCGTTGAAGATCGTGAGACAGGGGGCCTCTATGGCTACACCTTC. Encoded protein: CSVEDRETGGLYGYTF.